This T cell receptor beta chain was observed in a study of beta chain features in type 1 diabetes. Stem cell-like memory, regulatory, central memory and naive CD4+ cells were sorted via CD45RO/CCR7/CD25/CD127/CD95/CD27. The isolated RNA, all of it, was reverse transcribed, so expressed TCRB transcripts were what got sequenced. Samples of naive, central memory and regulatory T cells yielded a mean of about 3.5 million reads. Using immunoSEQ multiplex PCR, the repertoire was profiled, and TCRdb retains in-frame clones only, with some absent. The profile shows about 360,000 clones, roughly 12% of them singletons. Trimming took 8 bases from V and 1 from J, leaving 12 bases between them. The CDR3 contains 13 residues. Germline V CDR1 and CDR2: SEHNR, FQNEAQ (reference sequence). Points on this clone: Its antigen is currently unknown.

Study observations and caveats: Small HLA sub-analyses could not settle whether HLA shapes TCRB rearrangement. Short templates might get an advantage during PCR, and this would be equal in patients and controls. Shortening that was moderate but significant affected the TCRB CDR3s of Type 1 diabetes patients in all four CD4+ subsets.

The rearrangement links TRBV7-9 to TRBJ2-7, with D possibly matching TRBD1 (6 bases). The TCR sequence derives from a woman between 18 and 30 years old with type 1 diabetes. The sequencing sample was made of naive CD4+ T cells from blood. The CDR3 protein is CASSRTESYEQYF. Here the CDR3 DNA reads TGTGCCAGCTCCAGGACAGAATCCTACGAGCAGTACTTC.